The sequence of this T cell receptor (beta chain) was determined in a study of T-cell reconstitution after alpha-beta-depleted transplantation in children. Study results and limitations: There were reportedly several hundred expanded graft clones from which alpha-beta T cells came about two months after transplant. Once a year had passed after transplant, T-cell counts and diversity came mostly from newly produced T cells. Some patients' high day-60 TCRbeta diversity was traced to surviving recipient T cells and thymic progenitors.

As it was prepared, the TCRbeta library received unique molecular identifiers. TCRdb reprocessed the PCR reads via MiXCR and lists one record per CDR3 protein. Found here are about 830,000 distinct CDR3 sequences, 16% of them singletons; the top ten hold roughly 4.8%. The ends lost 5 bases at V and 6 bases at J; junction bases unmatched: 11. The V gene's germline CDR1 is SGHRS and CDR2 YFSETQ. This CDR3 has 16 residues. Turning to this clonotype: The antigen is unknown.

The specimen was PBMCs, mostly from graft donor cells, collected 360 days after TCRalphabeta/CD19-depleted stem cell transplant. The sequence derives from a male patient younger than 18 who had a stem cell transplant for acute lymphoblastic leukemia, so the T cells may come from the graft donor. The chain is built from TRBV5-1 and TRBJ2-2; 9 bases are shared with TRBD2. Written as DNA, the CDR3 is TGCGCCAGCAGTTCGCCTAGCGGGGAGGAGGCCGGGGAGCTGTTTTTT. Residues: CASSSPSGEEAGELFF.